This T cell receptor (beta chain) originates from a study of shared clonotypes between healthy human individuals. The V end was cut by 7 bases, the J end by 7 bases, with 16 bases between. The CDR3 is 13 residues long. Germline V gene lookup returns CDR1 MDHEN and CDR2 SYDVKM. The protocol was immunoSEQ multiplex PCR, while the TCRdb copy is restricted to in-frame clones and leaves out a portion. The repertoire holds 1,500,000 or so clones, with about 98.5% as singletons. Sequenced material: naive CD4+ T cells sorted from blood. Sample subset: CD45RA+ positively selected. This clonotype originated in a man aged 25-40 years in good health. The chain combines TRBV28 with TRBJ1-2; maybe TRBD1 (6 bases). The DNA for the CDR3 is TGTGCCAGCACGGGGGCAGGGGTGGTTGGCTACACCTTC. Translating gives CASTGAGVVGYTF.